This TCR beta chain was obtained from a study of T cell repertoires in cytomegalovirus infection. For the study at large: Both CMV infection and a matching HLA type were indicated by public TCR beta signatures.

As regards this clonotype: Antigen unknown.

Whole-study results and caveats: Using cumulative public TCR beta family frequency, the authors identified those who carried CMV together with the relevant HLA.

One entry per CDR3 protein results from TCRdb running MiXCR on the reads. Here the sample spans 160,000 or so distinct CDR3 sequences, roughly 18% being singletons. V shed 2 bases, J shed 4 bases, and the junction held 5 bases outside the gene matches. Germline-derived CDR1 and CDR2 are MNHEY and SVGEGT. The CDR3 extends over 15 amino acids. This sequence joins TRBV6-2 or TRBV6-3 and TRBJ2-1; 7 bases map to TRBD2. Sequenced sample: CD8+ T cells from PBMCs. The sequence was obtained from a human donor in good health (CMV status not recorded). Some clones in this sample may be carry-over from other donors' samples. In DNA form, the CDR3 reads TGTGCCAGCAGTTACGGGGAGGGAGGATACAATGAGCAGTTCTTC. It translates to CASSYGEGGYNEQFF.